This T cell receptor (beta chain) was documented in a study of T cell repertoires in ileal Crohn's disease. For the study at large: Patients had a median 7.9-year disease duration, and about 40% were active smokers. About half received postoperative treatment, some 10 with thiopurines and around 18 anti-TNF.

Germline CDR1 SGDLS, CDR2 YYNGEE. The CDR3 is 12 amino acids. Whole-study results and caveats: Mucosal expansions were suggested to be mainly CD8 T cells.

About this clone: The antigen is unknown. The junction departs from germline at one end; a sequencing error may be responsible.

Clones were read by immunoSEQ multiplex PCR, and TCRdb kept only the in-frame ones, dropping some. The sample has around 1,600 clones; less than 90% are singletons. Time point denoted: inflamed ileum from the surgical specimen. The sample taken for sequencing was ileal tissue. The chain couples TRBV9 to TRBJ2-7; tentative D call: TRBD1 (5 bases). This receptor was taken from an adult with Crohn's disease. The CDR3 nucleotides are TGTGCCAGCAGCGTCGACAGCTTAGAGCAGCACTTC. Its protein is CASSVDSLEQHF.